These T cell receptor beta chains were read from a single sample in a study of blood T cell repertoires in COVID-19. This table comes from immunoSEQ multiplex PCR, and its TCRdb copy is limited to in-frame clones, with some not included. This table has some 200,000 clones, around four fifths appearing once. The sequencing sample was made of peripheral blood. Receptors originate from a man aged 55 to 70 with COVID-19, enrolled during active disease. Both conserved end residues are part of each CDR3. D genes are given only for firm matches. For some rows the clone size is stated as once, few or many, or as a class when expanded; others skip it.

TRBJ2-5	NA	NA	TRBV6-5	TGTGCCAGCATGAGGGCGGTACAAGAGACCCAGTACTTC	CASMRAVQETQYF
TRBJ1-6	NA	NA	TRBV10-3	TGTGCCATCAGCGGTCCCGAGGGTTCACCCCTCCACTTT	CAISGPEGSPLHF
TRBJ2-1	NA	TRBD2	TRBV11-2	TGTGCCAGCAGCTTACACGCGACTAGCGGTTACAATGAGCAGTTCTTC	CASSLHATSGYNEQFF
TRBJ1-5	NA	TRBD1	TRBV28	TGTGTTACTGGGACAGGGTCTTTGCCCCAGCATTTT	CVTGTGSLPQHF
TRBJ1-1	NA	TRBD1	TRBV12-5	TGTGCTAGTGGTTTGGTTCTCGGGACAGAGAACACTGAAGCTTTCTTT	CASGLVLGTENTEAFF
TRBJ2-7	few	NA	TRBV5-4	TGTGCCAGCAGCTTGCGCGGGCGGAGCTACGAGCAGTACTTC	CASSLRGRSYEQYF
TRBJ2-5	NA	NA	TRBV11-2	TGTGCCAGCAGCTTGGGACAAAAGGGCCAAGAGACCCAGTACTTC	CASSLGQKGQETQYF
TRBJ1-1	once	NA	TRBV7-9	TGTGCCAGCAGCCCTGGGAGGGCGAACACTGAAGCTTTCTTT	CASSPGRANTEAFF
TRBJ1-4	NA	NA	TRBV5-1	TGCGCCAGCAGCTTGGAGGCCAGGGGAACTAATGAAAAACTGTTTTTT	CASSLEARGTNEKLFF
TRBJ1-2	NA	TRBD1	TRBV4-3	TGCGCCAGCAGTCAGATTCTGACAGGGCTCGGGGGCTACACCTTC	CASSQILTGLGGYTF
TRBJ1-6	NA	NA	TRBV5-4	TGTGCCAGCAGCTTGGTTCCAAACCGGGATTCACCCCTCCACTTT	CASSLVPNRDSPLHF
TRBJ2-2	NA	TRBD1	TRBV5-4	TGTGCCAGCAGCTTGCGGGCAGGGGGCCGGGGGGAGCTGTTTTTT	CASSLRAGGRGELFF
TRBJ2-2	NA	TRBD2	TRBV7-8	TGTGCCAGCACCCCCCCCGTGGCGGGAGTCGGCGGGGAGCTGTTTTTT	CASTPPVAGVGGELFF
TRBJ1-2	NA	NA	TRBV5-4	TGTGCCAGCGCCAAACAGGGCAGCTATGGCTACACCTTC	CASAKQGSYGYTF
TRBJ1-6	once	TRBD1	TRBV10-3	TGTGCCATTTCCATTGACAGGGGGAATTCACCCCTCCACTTT	CAISIDRGNSPLHF
TRBJ2-7	NA	TRBD1	TRBV5-1	TGCGCCAGCGCCGGGACAGGGGCCAGCGGGAGCTCCTACGAGCAGTACTTC	CASAGTGASGSSYEQYF
TRBJ1-3	few	NA	TRBV27	TGTGCCAGCAGTTTCCAGGCTGGAAACACCATATATTTT	CASSFQAGNTIYF
TRBJ1-1	once	NA	TRBV5-4	TGTGCCAGCAGCTCCGCGTCGTCGAACACTGAAGCTTTCTTT	CASSSASSNTEAFF
TRBJ2-7	NA	NA	TRBV27	TGTGCCAGCAGTTCAACCCGTCCGGGACTCTTTGACGAGCAGTACTTC	CASSSTRPGLFDEQYF
TRBJ1-2	NA	NA	TRBV6-6	TGTGCCAGCACTCCGTCAGTCAACTATGGCTACACCTTC	CASTPSVNYGYTF
TRBJ2-5	once	NA	TRBV19	TGTGCCAGTAGTATAGAGGGGAACAGGGCTCAGTACCAAGAGACCCAGTACTTC	CASSIEGNRAQYQETQYF
TRBJ2-1	NA	TRBD1	TRBV3-1/TRBV3-2	TGTGCCAGCAGCCACTGGACAGGGGACTACAATGAGCAGTTCTTC	CASSHWTGDYNEQFF
TRBJ2-5	NA	TRBD1	TRBV7-7	TGTGCCAGCAGCACGTCACCGGGACAGGGATCTATCGAGACCCAGTACTTC	CASSTSPGQGSIETQYF
TRBJ1-2	NA	NA	TRBV18	TGTGCCAGCTCACCAGGCTCCACTAACTATGGCTACACCTTC	CASSPGSTNYGYTF
TRBJ1-2	NA	TRBD1	TRBV18	TGTGCCAGCTCACGGGACAGCAGCTATGGCTACACCTTC	CASSRDSSYGYTF
TRBJ1-6	NA	TRBD1	TRBV11-2	TGTGCCAGCAGCTTCGCGGGACAGGCAAATTCACCCCTCCACTTT	CASSFAGQANSPLHF
TRBJ2-7	NA	TRBD2	TRBV11-1	TGTGCCAGCAGCTTAGCGGGGACTAGCGCTTCCTACGAGCAGTACTTC	CASSLAGTSASYEQYF
TRBJ2-1	few	TRBD2	TRBV7-9	TGTGCCAGCAGCCGGACTAGCGGGCCCATGAACTCCTACAATGAGCAGTTCTTC	CASSRTSGPMNSYNEQFF
TRBJ1-4	NA	NA	TRBV10-3	TGTGCCATCAGTGATAGCGGCGGTGAAAAACTGTTTTTT	CAISDSGGEKLFF
TRBJ2-3	NA	NA	TRBV7-9	TGTGCCAGCAGGCGACAGTCACCTAGCACAGATACGCAGTATTTT	CASRRQSPSTDTQYF
TRBJ2-2	NA	NA	TRBV11-2	TGTGCCAGCAGTCGGCAGGGGCACGGGGAGCTGTTTTTT	CASSRQGHGELFF
TRBJ2-7	NA	TRBD2	TRBV7-8	TGTGCCAGCAGCACCGGGACTAGCGGGGCCTACGAGCAGTACTTC	CASSTGTSGAYEQYF
TRBJ1-6	NA	NA	TRBV9	TGTGCCAGCAGCGTAGGCTCCGGGGGGGGCAATAATTCACCCCTCCACTTT	CASSVGSGGGNNSPLHF
TRBJ1-4	NA	NA	TRBV7-9	TGTGCCAGCAGCTTAGAATTGCGGATAACTAATGAAAAACTGTTTTTT	CASSLELRITNEKLFF
TRBJ2-1	NA	NA	TRBV10-3	TGTGCCATCAGTGTTGAGGCGAAACGCGACAATGAGCAGTTCTTC	CAISVEAKRDNEQFF